This entry lists 21 T cell receptor beta chains sequenced from one sample in a study of control samples from healthy donors and cancer patients. TCRdb keeps only in-frame clones here, not all; method: immunoSEQ multiplex PCR. This table holds under 150,000 clones, about 88% found once. The sample was blood. The source of these receptors is a woman in her seventies in good health.

The V and J genes are TRBV6-2 or TRBV6-3 and TRBJ2-7; D not resolved. CDR3 length equals 13 residues. The germline V and J ends were trimmed by 2 bases and 3 bases, with 8 bases remaining between them. The germline V gene encodes CDR1 MNHEY and CDR2 SVGEGT. CDR3 sequence reads: CASSYGQLYEQYF. The CDR3 DNA sequence: TGTGCCAGCAGTTACGGCCAACTCTACGAGCAGTACTTC.

The chain is built from TRBV10-3 and TRBJ2-7; 7 bases are a match to TRBD1. The length of the CDR3 is 12 residues. The V segment lost 7 bases and the J segment 6 bases; nucleotides outside the gene matches: 6. Looked up from germline, CDR1 is ENHRY and CDR2 is SYGVKD. The CDR3 sequence is CAINTGVGEQYF. DNA of the CDR3: TGTGCCATCAACACAGGGGTGGGCGAGCAGTACTTC.

V and J are TRBV3-1 (or the pseudogene TRBV3-2) and TRBJ1-2, with 8 positions matching TRBD1. Germline V gene lookup returns CDR1 LGHDT and CDR2 YNNKEL (reference sequence). The CDR3 runs to 12 residues. V gave up 10 bases and J gave up 4 bases; unmatched junction bases: 5. In nucleotides, the CDR3 is TGTGCCACCATGACAGGGGTCTATGGCTACACCTTC. Translating gives CATMTGVYGYTF.

The chain combines TRBV5-6 with TRBJ1-6; no clear D. The CDR3 is made up of 15 amino acids. The germline V and J ends were trimmed by 6 bases and 0 bases, with 10 bases remaining between them. Looked up from germline, CDR1 is SGHDT and CDR2 is YYEEEE. The CDR3 DNA is TGTGCCAGCAATTCCTATTTCTCCTATAATTCACCCCTCCACTTT. Protein sequence: CASNSYFSYNSPLHF.

The V gene is TRBV5-6, the J gene TRBJ1-1, with D perhaps TRBD1 (5 bases). Looked up from germline, CDR1 is SGHDT and CDR2 is YYEEEE. The V end was cut by 2 bases, the J end by 1 base, with 12 bases between. CDR3 length equals 15 residues. The CDR3 region has the DNA TGTGCCAGCAGCTTTGGGGACGCCCGGAACACTGAAGCTTTCTTT. Protein product: CASSFGDARNTEAFF.

The CDR3, as DNA: TGTGCCAGCACCCAAGGGACAGGACATAACACCGGGGAGCTGTTTTTT. Translation gives CASTQGTGHNTGELFF. V gene TRBV7-6 combines with J gene TRBJ2-2; 8 bases map to TRBD1. The CDR3 sequence is 16 residues long. Germline V gene lookup returns CDR1 SGHVS and CDR2 FNYEAQ. After removal of 7 bases from V and 2 bases from J, the junction contained 9 bases not matched to a gene.

The chain carries TRBV12-3 or TRBV12-4 and TRBJ1-1, with D possibly matching TRBD1 (5 bases). V was cut by 5 bases and J by 5 bases, with 9 bases left in between. CDR3 length equals 12 residues. DNA of the CDR3: TGTGCCAGCAGTATAGAGGGGACTGAAGCTTTCTTT. Protein: CASSIEGTEAFF.

This chain links TRBV15 with TRBJ1-3; the D gene is possibly TRBD1 (5 bases). This CDR3 comprises 15 residues. Between the trimmed V and J ends, which lost 0 bases and 3 bases, there was a span of 9 bases. From germline, CDR1 is LNHNV and CDR2 YYDKDF (reference sequence). CDR3 loop: CATSRDPGFGNTIYF. The CDR3, as DNA: TGTGCCACCAGCAGAGATCCAGGGTTTGGAAACACCATATATTTT.

V gene TRBV29-1 combines with J gene TRBJ1-1, with D perhaps matching TRBD1 (6 bases). The CDR3 has 13 residues. Germline V gene sequence: CDR1 SQVTM, CDR2 ANQGSEA. CDR3 region: CSPTPQEGAEAFF. The CDR3 DNA reads TGCAGTCCCACCCCCCAGGAGGGGGCTGAAGCTTTCTTT.

The CDR3 region has the DNA TGTGCCAGCAGCGCGGGGGGGGGCACTGAAGCTTTCTTT. Protein: CASSAGGGTEAFF. This rearrangement joins TRBV9 to TRBJ1-1; D perhaps matches TRBD1 (5 bases). V lost 3 bases, J lost 4 bases, and 10 bases lay in between. The germline V gene has CDR1 SGDLS and CDR2 YYNGEE. The CDR3 covers 13 residues.

The V gene is TRBV27, the J gene TRBJ1-1; 7 bases fit TRBD1. V was pared by 5 bases and J by 0 bases, with 6 bases of the junction left unmatched. This CDR3 is built from 15 residues. The germline gives CDR1 MNHEY, CDR2 SMNVEV (reference sequence). Here the CDR3 DNA reads TGTGCCAGCAGTACCCACGGACAGGTGAACACTGAAGCTTTCTTT. Protein: CASSTHGQVNTEAFF.

This sequence joins TRBV7-2 and TRBJ2-3; maybe TRBD2 (5 bases). The germline V gene encodes CDR1 SGHTA and CDR2 FQGNSA. V was clipped by 3 bases and J by 0 bases, with 10 bases between them. The CDR3 is made up of 15 amino acids. The CDR3 spells CASSLSAESTDTQYF. Written as DNA, the CDR3 is TGTGCCAGCAGCTTGTCAGCGGAAAGCACAGATACGCAGTATTTT. The complete variable domain, with remaining parts taken from reference TRBV7-2 and TRBJ2-3, reads GAGVSQSPSNKVTEKGKDVELRCDPISGHTALYWYRQSLGQGLEFLIYFQGNSAPDKSGLPSDRFSAERTGGSVSTLTIQRTQQEDSAVYLCASSLSAESTDTQYFGPGTRLTVL.

The V call is TRBV6-6, the J call TRBJ2-3; 14 nucleotides match TRBD2. The trim removed 6 bases at V and 6 bases at J, leaving 8 bases unmatched. The CDR3 has 16 amino acids. The V gene's germline CDR1 is MNHNY and CDR2 SVGAGI (reference sequence). CDR3 loop: CASSKTSGGGLDTQYF. CDR3 coding DNA: TGTGCCAGCAGCAAGACTAGCGGGGGGGGATTGGATACGCAGTATTTT.

The chain recombines TRBV5-5 with TRBJ1-1; TRBD1 matches 7 bases. From germline, CDR1 is SGHKS and CDR2 YYEKEE (reference sequence). Trimming at V came to 4 bases and at J to 1 base, leaving 7 bases not matched to a gene. CDR3 length: 15 residues. The CDR3: CASSLRQGRNTEAFF. Written as DNA, the CDR3 is TGTGCCAGCAGCCTTCGACAGGGCAGGAACACTGAAGCTTTCTTT.

This CDR3 is CASRAFLAGTGELFF. The CDR3 DNA reads as TGTGCCAGTCGTGCTTTCCTAGCTGGCACCGGGGAGCTGTTTTTT. The chain is built from TRBV19 and TRBJ2-2; D is perhaps TRBD2 (5 bases). The CDR3 has 15 amino acids. Germline V lookup: CDR1 LNHDA, CDR2 SQIVND (reference sequence). With 8 bases removed from V and 4 bases from J, the gap between germline ends came to 17 bases.

The rearrangement joins TRBV7-2 to TRBJ1-2; 7 bases align to TRBD1. The CDR3 totals 17 residues. After removal of 1 base from V and 8 bases from J, the junction contained 16 bases not matched to a gene. The germline gives CDR1 SGHTA, CDR2 FQGNSA. The DNA for the CDR3 is TGTGCCAGCAGCTTAGTGGGGACAGATCAACTCCCAAGGGGCTACACCTTC. Translation: CASSLVGTDQLPRGYTF.

The chain is built from TRBV7-2 and TRBJ2-3; possibly TRBD1 for D (5 bases). V lost 1 base, J lost 1 base, and 21 bases lay in between. The CDR3 consists of 19 residues. Germline V CDR1 and CDR2: SGHTA, FQGNSA. In DNA form, the CDR3 reads TGTGCCAGCAGCTTAGTGGACGCCTTGCGACAGCCAGGCACAGATACGCAGTATTTT. Translating gives CASSLVDALRQPGTDTQYF.

The chain employs TRBV5-4 and TRBJ1-2; D unresolved. V was cut by 4 bases and J by 2 bases, with 15 bases left in between. The CDR3 has 15 residues. The germline CDR1 and CDR2 sequences are SGHNT and YYREEE (reference sequence). The CDR3 spells CASSGPPSRNYGYTF. The CDR3 DNA follows: TGTGCCAGCAGCGGCCCCCCCTCGAGGAACTATGGCTACACCTTC.

This chain joins TRBV5-1 and TRBJ2-1, with D perhaps matching TRBD1 (7 bases). From germline, CDR1 is SGHRS and CDR2 YFSETQ. The length of the CDR3 is 15 residues. V was clipped by 1 base and J by 4 bases, with 12 bases between them. CDR3 sequence reads: CASSLTTGRYNEQFF. CDR3 in DNA: TGCGCCAGCAGCTTGACGACAGGGAGGTACAATGAGCAGTTCTTC.

The rearrangement uses TRBV20-1 and TRBJ2-5; D is possibly TRBD1 or TRBD2 (5 bases each). Germline V gene sequence: CDR1 DFQATT, CDR2 SNEGSKA (reference sequence). Trimming left V 3 bases short and J 5 bases short, with 10 bases between. The CDR3 runs to 12 residues. The CDR3 region has the DNA TGCAGTGCTAGTCCTGGGGGTGAGACCCAGTACTTC. It translates to CSASPGGETQYF.

The chain uses TRBV9 and TRBJ2-3; unclear D gene. V was clipped by 1 base and J by 0 bases, with 6 bases between them. This CDR3 has 14 residues. Germline V gene sequence: CDR1 SGDLS, CDR2 YYNGEE. The CDR3 coding sequence is TGTGCCAGCAGCGTATCCCCCAGCACAGATACGCAGTATTTT. Its translation: CASSVSPSTDTQYF.